These 24 T cell receptor beta chains were all obtained from the same sample, sequenced in a study of blood T cell repertoires in COVID-19 (dated by TCRdb to 2020 to 2022). Library creation used the immunoSEQ multiplex PCR assay. TCRdb took this table from immuneACCESS and kept in-frame rearrangements with V and J called. Such tables lack part of the clones; where checked against another copy, unresolved V genes explain under half of the gap, and the rest is unexplained. The sample yields about 140,000 clones; 75% to 80% were counted once. The ten largest clones represent roughly 9% of the sample. The sample was peripheral blood. These receptors were obtained from a woman in her forties or fifties with active or convalescent COVID-19.

J is TRBJ2-3 and V is TRBV28; the match to TRBD2 covers 7 bases. CDR1 is MDHEN and CDR2 is SYDVKM in the germline V gene. V was clipped by 3 bases and J by 0 bases; unmatched bases: 3. This CDR3 region has 15 residues. The CDR3 DNA reads as TGTGCCAGCAGTTTGAGCGGGATCAGCACAGATACGCAGTATTTT. Translated: CASSLSGISTDTQYF.

This rearrangement joins TRBV5-6 to TRBJ1-3, with unresolved D. CDR1 and CDR2 from the germline V gene are SGHDT and YYEEEE. Trimming pared 4 bases from V and 0 bases from J, leaving 14 bases between. The CDR3 totals 16 residues. This CDR3 is CASSLLAASSGNTIYF. The CDR3 nucleotides are TGTGCCAGCAGCCTGTTGGCGGCGAGCTCTGGAAACACCATATATTTT.

V gene TRBV5-1 combines with J gene TRBJ2-3; no firm D call. V lost 0 bases, J lost 1 base, and 3 bases lay in between. Germline-derived CDR1 and CDR2 are SGHRS and YFSETQ. The CDR3 has 13 amino acids. The CDR3 here is CASSLGGTDTQYF. CDR3 bases: TGCGCCAGCAGCTTGGGCGGCACAGATACGCAGTATTTT.

V is TRBV7-9 and J is TRBJ1-2; no clear D. The CDR3 totals 11 residues. Trimming took 5 bases from V and 8 from J, leaving 9 bases between them. Per the germline V gene, CDR1 is SEHNR and CDR2 is FQNEAQ (reference sequence). DNA of the CDR3: TGTGCCAGCAGCCCGGCGGGCGGCTACACCTTC. Its translation: CASSPAGGYTF. The variable domain in full, completed from reference TRBV7-9 and TRBJ1-2, reads DTGVSQNPRHKITKRGQNVTFRCDPISEHNRLYWYRQTLGQGPEFLTYFQNEAQLEKSRLLSDRFSAERPKGSFSTLEIQRTEQGDSAMYLCASSPAGGYTFGSGTRLTVV.

This chain uses TRBV5-4 with TRBJ1-1; D is perhaps TRBD1 (5 bases). V lost 4 bases to trimming and J lost 0 bases, with 13 bases between them. Germline CDR1 SGHNT, CDR2 YYREEE (reference sequence). This CDR3 is built from 15 residues. The DNA of the CDR3 is TGTGCCAGCAGCCCGCAGGGAGGGGTGAACACTGAAGCTTTCTTT. Translating gives CASSPQGGVNTEAFF.

The count of this clone is one. The rearrangement joins TRBV7-9 to TRBJ2-2; a weak D match, TRBD1 (6 bases). The V gene lost 3 bases and the J gene lost 4 bases, with 9 bases spanning the gap. This CDR3 contains 14 residues. Germline V lookup: CDR1 SEHNR, CDR2 FQNEAQ (reference sequence). Here the CDR3 DNA reads TGTGCCAGCAGCTTTCTAGGGGGCACCGGGGAGCTGTTTTTT. This codes for CASSFLGGTGELFF.

This chain links TRBV29-1 with TRBJ1-2; TRBD1 agrees at 12 bases. The CDR3 spans 15 residues. Germline CDR1 reads SQVTM; CDR2 reads ANQGSEA. CDR3 nucleotide sequence: TGCAGTTTTTCCGGGACAGGGGGCATTGGCGAGTACTACACCTTC. This codes for CSFSGTGGIGEYYTF.

The chain recombines TRBV28 with TRBJ1-5; D is possibly TRBD1 (6 bases). V was shortened by 7 bases and J by 2 bases, with 12 bases between the two germline ends. CDR1 and CDR2 from the germline V gene are MDHEN and SYDVKM. CDR3 size: 14 residues. CDR3 DNA sequence: TGTGCCAGCACGGCCCCAGGGGGCAATCAGCCCCAGCATTTT. Protein sequence: CASTAPGGNQPQHF.

The chain recombines TRBV7-3 with TRBJ1-1, with D maybe TRBD1 (5 bases). From germline, CDR1 is SGHTA and CDR2 FQGTGA. The V and J ends lost 0 bases and 1 base respectively, with 6 bases between them. The CDR3 is 14 residues long. The CDR3 DNA is TGTGCCAGCAGCTTAACAGGGGCGAACACTGAAGCTTTCTTT. It codes for CASSLTGANTEAFF. Drawing the rest from reference TRBV7-3 and TRBJ1-1, the complete variable domain is GAGVSQTPSNKVTEKGKYVELRCDPISGHTALYWYRQSLGQGPEFLIYFQGTGAADDSGLPNDRFFAVRPEGSVSTLKIQRTERGDSAVYLCASSLTGANTEAFFGQGTRLTVV.

The chain has TRBV21-1 and TRBJ1-2. TRBV21-1 is a pseudogene. There are 14 residues in the CDR3. CDR3: CASSEQRKSGGYTF. As DNA, the CDR3 is TGTGCCAGCAGCGAACAACGAAAGTCGGGGGGCTACACCTTC.

The table lists this clone with a count of one. J is TRBJ1-4 and V is TRBV4-2; TRBD1 matches at 9 bases. Germline V CDR1 and CDR2: LGHNA, YNFKEQ. The CDR3 covers 15 residues. The V gene end was trimmed by 5 bases and the J gene end by 8 bases; junction bases not matched to a gene: 9. The DNA for the CDR3 is TGTGCCAGCAGCGATACCGGGACAGGGAGGGAAAAACTGTTTTTT. This gives the protein CASSDTGTGREKLFF.

This clone was seen once. In DNA, the CDR3 is TGTGCCTCGAGGGGGAGTTTGTATGAAAAACTGTTTTTT. Its protein is CASRGSLYEKLFF. The chain carries TRBV2 and TRBJ1-4, with TRBD1 as a possible D gene (6 bases). The CDR3 has 13 residues. CDR1 is SNHLY, CDR2 FYNNEI, per germline. The V end was cut by 11 bases, the J end by 6 bases, with 16 bases between. The entire variable domain, with the rest obtained from reference TRBV2 and TRBJ1-4, is as follows: EPEVTQTPSHQVTQMGQEVILRCVPISNHLYFYWYRQILGQKVEFLVSFYNNEISEKSEIFDDQFSVERPDGSNFTLKIRSTKLEDSAMYFCASRGSLYEKLFFGSGTQLSVL.

The chain carries TRBV5-6 and TRBJ2-1; TRBD1 matches 9 bases. CDR3 size: 15 residues. Trimming took 0 bases from V and 7 from J; bases not matched to a gene: 5. Germline CDR1 reads SGHDT; CDR2 reads YYEEEE. CDR3 in amino acids: CASSLVTQGANEQFF. Here the CDR3 DNA reads TGTGCCAGCAGCTTGGTCACACAGGGGGCAAATGAGCAGTTCTTC.

This chain connects TRBV6-2 or TRBV6-3 to TRBJ2-3; tentatively, D is TRBD1 (6 bases). From germline, CDR1 is MNHEY and CDR2 SVGEGT. This CDR3 is 15 amino acids long. Trimming left V 5 bases short and J 2 bases short, with 14 bases between. CDR3 loop: CASSIQGAPTDTQYF. CDR3 DNA sequence: TGTGCCAGCAGTATACAGGGAGCCCCCACAGATACGCAGTATTTT.

This clone was counted between two and nine times. The genes are TRBV4-2 and TRBJ2-3, with 9 bases that match TRBD2. CDR3 size: 16 residues. The V and J ends lost 4 bases and 0 bases, in that order; junction bases with no gene match: 5. In germline, CDR1 is LGHNA, CDR2 YNFKEQ. The CDR3 DNA sequence: TGTGCCAGCAGCCTCTCACTAGCGGGTAGCACAGATACGCAGTATTTT. Protein: CASSLSLAGSTDTQYF.

The chain carries TRBV24-1 and TRBJ2-3, with 11 bases lining up with TRBD1. Germline trimming cut 9 bases from V and 4 bases from J; bases unmatched to any gene: 5. Germline V CDR1 and CDR2: KGHDR, SFDVKD. This CDR3 comprises 14 residues. The CDR3 coding sequence is TGTGCCACCGGTGGACAGGGGGCTTCAGATACGCAGTATTTT. This codes for CATGGQGASDTQYF.

This clone has a handful of counts. J is TRBJ2-1 and V is TRBV7-2, with 10 nucleotides matching TRBD2. From germline, CDR1 is SGHTA and CDR2 FQGNSA. The CDR3 is 16 amino acids. Trimming at V came to 2 bases and at J to 8 bases, leaving 9 bases not matched to a gene. The chain's CDR3 is CASSLMSSGSGHEQFF. The DNA for the CDR3 is TGTGCCAGCAGCTTAATGTCTAGCGGGAGTGGGCATGAGCAGTTCTTC.

This clone was picked up a small number of times. V is TRBV6-7 and J is TRBJ1-1; D possibly corresponds to TRBD1 (5 bases). TRBV6-7 is given ORF status, its function remaining uncertain. The CDR3 totals 13 residues. V lost 8 bases, J lost 5 bases, and 15 bases lay in between. The CDR3 here is CASSDTWVTEAFF. The CDR3 region has the DNA TGTGCCAGCTCGGACACCTGGGTGACTGAAGCTTTCTTT.

This rearrangement joins TRBV18 to TRBJ2-7; TRBD1 aligns across 8 bases. Germline V gene lookup returns CDR1 KGHSH and CDR2 LQKENI. CDR3 length: 15 residues. Trimming cost V 6 bases and J 2 bases; bases outside gene matches: 9. CDR3 loop: CASSPGQGVTYEQYF. The DNA for the CDR3 is TGTGCCAGCTCCCCTGGACAGGGAGTCACCTACGAGCAGTACTTC.

This rearrangement joins TRBV7-2 to TRBJ2-2, with 7 bases identical to TRBD2. The V segment lost 5 bases and the J segment 0 bases; nucleotides outside the gene matches: 15. The V gene's germline CDR1 is SGHTA and CDR2 FQGNSA. This CDR3 has 19 amino acids. CDR3 amino acids: CASSLHPISGGTNTGELFF. CDR3 in DNA: TGTGCCAGCAGCCTCCACCCTATATCCGGGGGGACGAACACCGGGGAGCTGTTTTTT.

This chain links TRBV3-1 (or the pseudogene TRBV3-2) with TRBJ1-4; a possible D gene is TRBD1 (5 bases). Between the trimmed V and J ends, which lost 0 bases and 3 bases, there was a span of 11 bases. This CDR3 contains 16 residues. Germline lookup yields CDR1 LGHDT and CDR2 YNNKEL (reference sequence). CDR3 DNA sequence: TGTGCCAGCAGCCAAGAGGGGCGACACCCTAATGAAAAACTGTTTTTT. Translated: CASSQEGRHPNEKLFF.

J is TRBJ1-3 and V is TRBV4-3; no definite D call. V gave up 1 base and J gave up 0 bases, with 7 bases separating them. The CDR3 has 15 amino acids. Germline V gene data show CDR1 as LGHNA and CDR2 as YSLEER. The CDR3 region has the DNA TGCGCCAGCAGCCAAGGACCAGGCTCTGGAAACACCATATATTTT. This translates into CASSQGPGSGNTIYF.

The chain carries TRBV5-6 and TRBJ1-5; D gene unclear. Germline-derived CDR1 and CDR2 are SGHDT and YYEEEE. V lost 0 bases and J 3 bases, leaving 7 bases between the germline ends. The CDR3 runs 14 residues. DNA for the CDR3: TGTGCCAGCAGCTTGGTCGGGTACAATCAGCCCCAGCATTTT. Translated: CASSLVGYNQPQHF. The full variable domain, in which reference TRBV5-6 and TRBJ1-5 provide the parts outside the CDR3, is DAGVTQSPTHLIKTRGQQVTLRCSPKSGHDTVSWYQQALGQGPQFIFQYYEEEERQRGNFPDRFSGHQFPNYSSELNVNALLLGDSALYLCASSLVGYNQPQHFGDGTRLSIL.

The V and J genes are TRBV5-5 and TRBJ2-5; 11 positions match TRBD2. The CDR3 spans 15 residues. V lost 4 bases to trimming and J lost 3 bases; unmatched junction nucleotides: 5. The germline CDR1 and CDR2 sequences are SGHKS and YYEKEE (reference sequence). The CDR3 region is CASSPLAGGKETQYF. As DNA, the CDR3 is TGTGCCAGCAGCCCCCTAGCGGGGGGAAAAGAGACCCAGTACTTC.